This T cell receptor beta chain was identified during a study of CD8 T cells in Susac syndrome (dated by TCRdb to the late 2010s). About the investigation overall: Whether CD8+ T cell activation and differentiation in Susac syndrome was antigen driven was tested using repertoire sequencing.

General findings and caveats noted by the study authors: The number of individuals in the TCR sequencing and HLA analysis was acknowledged as relatively small.

Details on this clonotype: Its antigen remains undetermined. The record has no base qualities; no much larger clone is one base away.

Peripheral blood CD8+ and CD4+ T cells from healthy donors, Susac syndrome patients and multiple sclerosis patients were profiled by high-throughput TCR beta sequencing. Treatment-naive patients with stable or active relapsing-remitting disease fulfilling revised McDonald criteria were used as multiple sclerosis controls. Bulk CD8+ and CD4+ T cells were purified by magnetic negative isolation, while CD8+ TEMRA cells were enriched using FACS. Blood was drawn into EDTA tubes, processed within 24 hours, and PBMCs were isolated by density gradient centrifugation. PBMCs intended for TCR sequencing were frozen in liquid nitrogen and were later thawed in a 37 degrees C water bath. Purity of sorted or isolated CD4+, CD8+ and CD8+ TEMRA cells was at least 90%. The trim is 8 bases for V and 4 bases for J, with a gap of 6 bases between the germline ends. CDR1 and CDR2 were assigned from the germline V gene (reference sequence) as SEHNR and FQNEAQ. Taken from cysteine to phenylalanine, the CDR3 has 11 residues. The sequence is cut down to CDR3 DNA, 33 bases in frame from base 1.

RNA was extracted using the RNeasy kit, and roughly 0.45 to 1 microgram was reverse transcribed with random hexamers. The immunoSEQ multiplex PCR assay, covering 54 Vbeta and 13 Jbeta segments, was used to amplify TCR beta CDR3 regions. Bias from PCR amplification was corrected by using a synthetic template baseline for primer optimization and for computational correction. The original methods were these. Only productive sequences were kept, with reads annotated to V, D and J genes according to IMGT and analyzed in immunoSEQ Analyzer. Clonality was calculated as one minus the Shannon entropy normalized by log2 of the number of productive unique sequences. For each patient and control, public and private clones were evaluated among the 100 most prevalent clones. Clones were defined as Susac-specific if absent from the healthy and MS cohorts, from approximately 1,100 published viral clones and from other ImmuneACCESS disease sequences. TCRdb reran the public reads through fastp at Q25 and MiXCR, keeping productive beta chains. CDR3 protein sequences are deduplicated, and each keeps its most common genes and DNA. These V and J calls derive from TCRdb rather than the authors' analysis. A total of about 250,000 distinct CDR3 sequences appear in this sample, around 93% of them only once. Of the sample, 0.065% to 0.075% is held by the ten largest clones.

This receptor was identified in a human donor with multiple sclerosis. What was sequenced was CD4+ T cells from PBMCs. The chain uses TRBV7-9 and TRBJ1-3; possibly the D gene is TRBD1, per 5 matching bases. CDR3 protein: CASGAGNTIYF. The bases read TGTGCCAGCGGGGCGGGAAACACCATATATTTT.